These 12 T cell receptor beta chains were sequenced from one sample in a study of T cells in Graves' hyperthyroidism and ophthalmopathy. TCR beta CDR3 sequences were amplified from RNA transcripts. A set of HTBI primers served as the primers for a first-round RT-PCR of the TCR CDR3. One entry per CDR3 protein, called by TCRdb with MiXCR from the multiplex PCR reads. Among hundreds of thousands of distinct CDR3 sequences listed, approximately 16% were seen once. Sample: blood. These receptors were collected from a woman between 18 and 29 years old with Graves' hyperthyroidism.

Many counts were recorded for this clonotype. This sequence joins TRBV12-5 and TRBJ2-7, with TRBD1 as a possible D gene (6 bases). The CDR3 is 16 residues long. V was shortened by 7 bases and J by 0 bases, with 19 bases between the two germline ends. Germline lookup yields CDR1 LGHNT and CDR2 FRNRAP. The chain's CDR3 is CASVNLPRTASYEQYF. CDR3 nucleotides: TGTGCTAGTGTTAACCTACCCAGGACAGCCTCCTACGAGCAGTACTTC.

This clonotype was seen ten or more times. The CDR3 nucleotides are TGCGCCAGCAGCTCGGAAGGACCAACAACTAATGAAAAACTGTTTTTT. Its protein product is CASSSEGPTTNEKLFF. The gene calls are TRBV5-1 and TRBJ1-4; D is unresolved. The length of the CDR3 is 16 residues. CDR1 SGHRS and CDR2 YFSETQ come from the germline V gene. The V and J ends lost 3 bases and 0 bases respectively, with 12 bases between them.

This clonotype has just a few counts. V gene TRBV24-1 combines with J gene TRBJ2-2; the match to TRBD2 covers 10 bases. Trimming at V came to 0 bases and at J to 3 bases, leaving 9 bases not matched to a gene. Germline CDR1 reads KGHDR; CDR2 reads SFDVKD. CDR3 length equals 19 residues. Here the CDR3 reads CATSDLTQRGGRDTGELFF. The DNA for the CDR3 is TGTGCCACCAGTGATTTGACCCAGCGGGGGGGCCGCGACACCGGGGAGCTGTTTTTT.

Comments on this clonotype: A read error is possible here, since a much larger clone lies one base away. The rearrangement links TRBV28 to TRBJ1-5; a possible D gene is TRBD1 (5 bases). Germline CDR1 MDHEN, CDR2 SYDVKM. V lost 5 bases and J lost 3, with 11 bases in between. The CDR3 sequence is 14 residues long. CDR3 sequence (DNA): TGTGCCAGCAGTCGACGGGGGAACAATCAGCCCCAGCATTTT. This translates into CASSRRGNNQPQHF.

This clonotype has at least ten counts. The V gene is TRBV28, the J gene TRBJ2-7; 10 bases map to TRBD1. Germline values: CDR1 MDHEN, CDR2 SYDVKM. J lost 2 bases, V lost 7 bases, and 8 bases had no gene match. This CDR3 is 15 amino acids long. CDR3 DNA sequence: TGTGCCAGCAATCCTCCGGGACAGGGGACCTACGAGCAGTACTTC. Amino acid sequence: CASNPPGQGTYEQYF.

This clonotype was observed at least ten times. V and J are TRBV12-3 or TRBV12-4 and TRBJ2-1; TRBD2 agrees at 13 bases. This CDR3 contains 16 residues. With 5 bases clipped from V and 4 bases from J, the junction kept 5 bases outside the gene matches. The CDR3 coding sequence is TGTGCCAGCAGTCCCGGGACTAGCGGGATGTACAATGAGCAGTTCTTC. Translating gives CASSPGTSGMYNEQFF.

This clonotype was counted ten times or more. V is TRBV30 and J is TRBJ1-2, with unresolved D. Germline V gives CDR1 GTSNPN, CDR2 SVGIG (reference sequence). CDR3 size: 12 residues. V lost 1 base and J lost 3, with 6 bases in between. The CDR3 sequence: CAWSGGDYGYTF. In nucleotides, the CDR3 is TGTGCCTGGAGTGGGGGAGACTATGGCTACACCTTC.

This clonotype was seen repeatedly, ten times or more. The chain recombines TRBV2 with TRBJ2-1; D may be TRBD2 (6 bases). The germline V and J ends were trimmed by 9 bases and 7 bases, with 13 bases remaining between them. This CDR3 has 12 residues. The germline V gene has CDR1 SNHLY and CDR2 FYNNEI. This chain's CDR3 is CASRTSRNEQFF. The CDR3 DNA is TGTGCCAGTCGCACTAGCCGGAATGAGCAGTTCTTC.

The rearrangement links TRBV28 to TRBJ2-7, with 8 bases lining up with TRBD1. CDR1 is MDHEN and CDR2 is SYDVKM in the germline V gene. CDR3 size: 14 residues. V gave up 4 bases and J gave up 3 bases; unmatched junction bases: 5. The CDR3 bases are TGTGCCAGCAGTTCCCGGGACAGGCTCTACGAGCAGTACTTC. Translated: CASSSRDRLYEQYF.

In this sample, this clonotype turned up a few times. This chain joins TRBV20-1 and TRBJ2-7; no clear D gene. This CDR3 contains 14 residues. The V end was cut by 3 bases, the J end by 2 bases, with 14 bases between. CDR1 and CDR2 from the germline V gene are DFQATT and SNEGSKA (reference sequence). The chain's CDR3 is CSASNRRNTYEQYF. CDR3 in DNA: TGCAGTGCTAGTAACCGCCGGAATACCTACGAGCAGTACTTC.

The rearrangement joins TRBV5-1 to TRBJ2-1; D unresolved. The ends were cut back, 0 bases at V and 8 bases at J, with 15 bases in the middle. The germline gives CDR1 SGHRS, CDR2 YFSETQ. There are 15 residues in the CDR3. CDR3 sequence: CASSLEGVGSDEQFF. The CDR3 DNA sequence: TGCGCCAGCAGCTTGGAGGGCGTTGGATCGGATGAGCAGTTCTTC.

The genes are TRBV27 and TRBJ2-1; TRBD2 matches 9 bases. Looked up from germline, CDR1 is MNHEY and CDR2 is SMNVEV (reference sequence). The junction had 15 bases not matched to a gene; V was cut back by 4 bases and J by 8 bases. CDR3 length: 17 amino acids. The CDR3 nucleotides are TGTGCCAGCAGTTATAATAAGGGACTAGCCTCGGTGTATGAGCAGTTCTTC. Encoded protein: CASSYNKGLASVYEQFF.